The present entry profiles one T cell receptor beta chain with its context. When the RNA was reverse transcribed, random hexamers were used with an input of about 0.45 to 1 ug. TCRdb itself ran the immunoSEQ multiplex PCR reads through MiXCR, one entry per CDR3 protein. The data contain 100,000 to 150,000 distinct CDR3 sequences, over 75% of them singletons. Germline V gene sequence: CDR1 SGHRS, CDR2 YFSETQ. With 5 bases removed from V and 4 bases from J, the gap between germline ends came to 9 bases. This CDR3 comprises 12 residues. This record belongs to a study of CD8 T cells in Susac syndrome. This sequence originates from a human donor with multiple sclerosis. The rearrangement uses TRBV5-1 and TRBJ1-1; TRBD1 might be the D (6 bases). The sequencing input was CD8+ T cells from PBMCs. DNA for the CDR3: TGCGCCAGCAGGGCAGGGGTCACTGAAGCTTTCTTT. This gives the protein CASRAGVTEAFF.